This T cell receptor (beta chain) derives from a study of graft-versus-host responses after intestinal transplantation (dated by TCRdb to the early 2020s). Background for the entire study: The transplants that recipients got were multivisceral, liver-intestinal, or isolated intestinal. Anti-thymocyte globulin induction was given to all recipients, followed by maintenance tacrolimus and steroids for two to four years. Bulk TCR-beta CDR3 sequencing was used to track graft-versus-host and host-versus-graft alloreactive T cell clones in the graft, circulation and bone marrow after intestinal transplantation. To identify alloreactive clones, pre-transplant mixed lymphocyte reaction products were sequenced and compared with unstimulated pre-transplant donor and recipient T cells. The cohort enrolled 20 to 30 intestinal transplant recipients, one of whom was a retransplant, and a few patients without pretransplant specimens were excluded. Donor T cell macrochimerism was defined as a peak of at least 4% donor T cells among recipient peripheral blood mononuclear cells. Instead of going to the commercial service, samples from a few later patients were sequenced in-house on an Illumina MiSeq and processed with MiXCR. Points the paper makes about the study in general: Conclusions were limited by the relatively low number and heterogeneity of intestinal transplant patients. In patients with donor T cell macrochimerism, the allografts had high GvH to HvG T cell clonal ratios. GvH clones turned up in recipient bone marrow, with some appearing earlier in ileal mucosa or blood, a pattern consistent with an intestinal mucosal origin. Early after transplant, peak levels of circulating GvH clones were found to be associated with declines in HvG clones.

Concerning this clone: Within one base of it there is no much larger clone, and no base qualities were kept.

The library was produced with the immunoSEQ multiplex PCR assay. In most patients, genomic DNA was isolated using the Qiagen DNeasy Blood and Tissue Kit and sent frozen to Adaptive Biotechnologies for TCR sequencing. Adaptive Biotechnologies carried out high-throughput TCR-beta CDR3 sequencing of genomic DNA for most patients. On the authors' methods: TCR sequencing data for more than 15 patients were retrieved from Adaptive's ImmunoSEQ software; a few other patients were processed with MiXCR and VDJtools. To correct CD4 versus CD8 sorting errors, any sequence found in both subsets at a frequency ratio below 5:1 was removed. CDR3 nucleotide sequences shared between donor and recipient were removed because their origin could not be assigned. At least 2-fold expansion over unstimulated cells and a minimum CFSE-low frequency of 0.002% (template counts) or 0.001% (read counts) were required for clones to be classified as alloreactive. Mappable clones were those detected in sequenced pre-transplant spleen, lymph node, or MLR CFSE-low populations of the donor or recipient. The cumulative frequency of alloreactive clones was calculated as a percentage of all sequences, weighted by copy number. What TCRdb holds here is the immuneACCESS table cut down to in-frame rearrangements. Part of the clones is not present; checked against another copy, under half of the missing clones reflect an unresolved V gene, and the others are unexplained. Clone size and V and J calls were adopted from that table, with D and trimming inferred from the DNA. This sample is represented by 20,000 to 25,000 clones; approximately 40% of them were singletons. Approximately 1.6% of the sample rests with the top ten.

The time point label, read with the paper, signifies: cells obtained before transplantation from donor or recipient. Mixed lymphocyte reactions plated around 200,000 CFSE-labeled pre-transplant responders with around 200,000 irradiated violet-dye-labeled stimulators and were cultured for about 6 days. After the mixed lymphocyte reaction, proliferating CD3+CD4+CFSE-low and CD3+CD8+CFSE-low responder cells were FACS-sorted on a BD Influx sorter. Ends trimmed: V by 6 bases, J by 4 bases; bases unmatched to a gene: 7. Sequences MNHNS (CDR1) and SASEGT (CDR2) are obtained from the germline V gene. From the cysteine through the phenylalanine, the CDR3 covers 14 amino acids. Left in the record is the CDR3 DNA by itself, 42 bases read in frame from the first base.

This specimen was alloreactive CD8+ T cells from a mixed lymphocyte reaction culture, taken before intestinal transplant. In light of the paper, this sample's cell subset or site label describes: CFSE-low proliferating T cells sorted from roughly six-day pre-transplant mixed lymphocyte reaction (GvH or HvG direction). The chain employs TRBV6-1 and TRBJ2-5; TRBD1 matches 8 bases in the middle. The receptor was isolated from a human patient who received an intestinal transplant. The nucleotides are TGTGCCAGCAGAGGACAGGGTAGGGGAGAGACCCAGTACTTC. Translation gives CASRGQGRGETQYF.